A selection of T cell receptor beta chains follows, all from one sample in a study of cytomegalovirus exposure and HLA in healthy donors. Profiling relied on immunoSEQ multiplex PCR, and the TCRdb table lists in-frame clones only, not all of them. This repertoire shows about 130,000 clones, roughly 80% found once; its top ten account for under 3%. The sequencing input was PBMCs. These TCRs come from a man between 25 and 39 years old in good health and CMV-seronegative. CDR3s include the opening cysteine and the closing phenylalanine or tryptophan. A D gene is named only where the DNA matches it firmly. Clone size appears in some rows only: once, few, many, or a class for an expanded clone.

V,D,J,size,DNA,CDR3
TRBV19,NA,TRBJ2-5,NA,TGTGCCAGTAGTACCAACAGGGAGGAGACCCAGTACTTC,CASSTNREETQYF
TRBV4-1,NA,TRBJ2-5,NA,TGCGCCAGCAGTGAACATCTGAGGATCATCGTCGACGAGATCCAGTACTTC,CASSEHLRIIVDEIQYF
TRBV19,TRBD2,TRBJ2-3,NA,TGTGCCAGTAGTATAGCTGGGCTAGCGGGAGGCAGTGATACGCAGTATTTT,CASSIAGLAGGSDTQYF
TRBV7-9,TRBD2,TRBJ2-1,NA,TGTGCCAGCAGCCCCCTGGGCGGGAGTATATACAATGAGCAGTTCTTC,CASSPLGGSIYNEQFF
TRBV7-2,TRBD1,TRBJ2-2,NA,TGTGCCAGCAGCTTATTGGGACAGGGCTTCGGGGAGCTGTTTTTT,CASSLLGQGFGELFF
TRBV4-1,TRBD2,TRBJ2-7,few,TGCGCCAGCAGCCATCGAACCCAACTAGCGGGCGCGACCAGGGGGAGTTACGAGCAGTACTTC,CASSHRTQLAGATRGSYEQYF
TRBV19,TRBD1,TRBJ1-4,NA,TGTGCCAGTAGTATCGATGGGGGACAGGAGCCGCGTGAAAAACTGTTTTTT,CASSIDGGQEPREKLFF
TRBV30,TRBD2,TRBJ2-7,NA,TGTGCCTGGAGTGTGGGAGGGCCGGTCGAGCAGTACTTC,CAWSVGGPVEQYF
TRBV11-2,TRBD1,TRBJ1-2,NA,TGTGCCAGCAGCTTAGATCACAGGGGCTCTAACTATGGCTACACCTTC,CASSLDHRGSNYGYTF
TRBV28,TRBD1,TRBJ2-7,NA,TGTGCCAGCAGTTTATGGCAGGGGGCTAACCCCGAGCAGTACTTC,CASSLWQGANPEQYF
TRBV23-1,TRBD2,TRBJ2-4,NA,TGCGCCAGCAGTCGATCTAGCGGGAGCCGGGCCAAAAACATTCAGTACTTC,CASSRSSGSRAKNIQYF
TRBV4-3,NA,TRBJ2-7,NA,TGCGCCAGCCAGCGTGGCGAGCAGTACTTC,CASQRGEQYF
TRBV29-1,TRBD2,TRBJ2-7,once,TGCAGCGTGGCACCTAGCGGGAGCTACGAGCAGTACTTC,CSVAPSGSYEQYF
TRBV5-8,TRBD1,TRBJ2-7,NA,TGTGCCAGCAGCTTGGGGAGGACAGGGGTCCGCGAGCAGTACTTC,CASSLGRTGVREQYF
TRBV7-8,NA,TRBJ1-2,NA,TGTGCCAGCAACACAGCAGGGGCCGGAGGTGGCTACACCTTC,CASNTAGAGGGYTF
TRBV7-9,TRBD2,TRBJ2-7,few,TGTGCCAGCAGTACCGGGACTAGTTCTTACGAGCAGTACTTC,CASSTGTSSYEQYF
TRBV27,TRBD1,TRBJ2-1,once,TGTGCCAGCATCGCAAGGACAGGGTTTCTCTCCTACAATGAGCAGTTCTTC,CASIARTGFLSYNEQFF
TRBV4-3,NA,TRBJ1-1,few,TGCGCCAGCAGCCAAACCCACCGAGGGACACTGATGAACACTGAAGCTTTCTTT,CASSQTHRGTLMNTEAFF
TRBV10-3,NA,TRBJ2-1,NA,TGTGCCATCAGTGCTCTAGATCCCCTCTACAATGAGCAGTTCTTC,CAISALDPLYNEQFF
TRBV19,TRBD1,TRBJ1-3,NA,TGTGCCAGTAGTATGGGACAGGGGTCTGGAAACACCATATATTTT,CASSMGQGSGNTIYF
TRBV14,NA,TRBJ1-2,NA,TGTGCCAGCAGCCCAACAGGGTATGGCTACACCTTC,CASSPTGYGYTF
TRBV7-9,NA,TRBJ2-7,NA,TGTGCCAGCAGCTTTCGGGCCTACGAGCAGTACTTC,CASSFRAYEQYF
TRBV5-4,TRBD1,TRBJ1-1,once,TGTGCCAGCAGCTTCGGACAGGGAATAGGCACTGAAGCTTTCTTT,CASSFGQGIGTEAFF
TRBV7-6,NA,TRBJ2-1,NA,TGTGCCAGCAGCGCCATGAGGGGGATTTCCTACAATGAGCAGTTCTTC,CASSAMRGISYNEQFF
TRBV5-1,TRBD2,TRBJ2-7,NA,TGCGCCAGCAGCTTTGGCGGGAGCTACGAGCAGTACTTC,CASSFGGSYEQYF
TRBV27,NA,TRBJ2-7,NA,TGTGCCAGCAGTTTAACCGGCTACGAGCAGTACTTC,CASSLTGYEQYF
TRBV5-1,NA,TRBJ2-5,NA,TGCGCCAGCAGCTTGGTACCCCAGGATTTTCAAGAGACCCAGTACTTC,CASSLVPQDFQETQYF
TRBV29-1,TRBD1,TRBJ2-5,NA,TGCAGCCAAGGGGGCGGAGAGACCCAGTACTTC,CSQGGGETQYF
TRBV28,TRBD2,TRBJ2-5,NA,TGTGCCAGCAGCCCCGCGGGGGGGCGGACCCAGTACTTC,CASSPAGGRTQYF
TRBV9,TRBD2,TRBJ2-7,NA,TGTGCCAGCAGCGTAGTGCCACTAGCGGGAGTCCACGAGCAGTACTTC,CASSVVPLAGVHEQYF
TRBV6-5,NA,TRBJ2-1,NA,TGTGCCTGTAAGGAGTGGTACGGTTACAATGAGCAGTTCTTC,CACKEWYGYNEQFF
TRBV7-9,TRBD1,TRBJ1-1,NA,TGTGCCAGCAGCCGGATGATAGAAGCCGGGGACAGGGCCACTGAAGCTTTCTTT,CASSRMIEAGDRATEAFF
TRBV19,NA,TRBJ2-1,NA,TGTGCCAGTAGTAAAAGGGACAATTACAATGCGCAGTTCTTC,CASSKRDNYNAQFF
TRBV15,NA,TRBJ2-1,NA,TGTGCCACCAGGAAAGCGGCCCCTTCCTACAATGAGCAGTTCTTC,CATRKAAPSYNEQFF
TRBV5-1,NA,TRBJ1-1,NA,TGCGCCAGCAGCTTGGAGCCGGCGGGGTTCGTCTTCGGCACTGAAGCTTTCTTT,CASSLEPAGFVFGTEAFF
TRBV6-1,NA,TRBJ2-3,NA,TGTGCCAGCAGTGAAGTTGGGGGCAGGACAGATACGCAGTATTTT,CASSEVGGRTDTQYF
TRBV9,NA,TRBJ1-1,NA,TGTGCCAGCAGCGTTACAGGGTCCATGAACACTGAAGCTTTCTTT,CASSVTGSMNTEAFF